This TCR beta chain is from a study of early T cells in non-severe SARS-CoV-2 infection. Study-wide background: Unpaired chains resulted from sequencing bulk RNA of unsorted whole blood.

One entry per CDR3 protein results from TCRdb running MiXCR on the 5' RACE reads. The sample shows roughly 50,000 distinct CDR3 sequences, roughly 8.2% of them seen only once. Germline V CDR1 and CDR2: SGHAT, FQNNGV. CDR3 size: 15 residues. Trimming cost V 6 bases and J 2 bases, with 13 bases left between them. This TCR came from an adult who was a healthcare worker with PCR-confirmed SARS-CoV-2 infection or an uninfected control (not recorded which). What was sequenced was whole blood. This chain connects TRBV11-2 to TRBJ2-2; D may be TRBD1 or TRBD2 (5 bases each). CDR3: CASRSPGRNTGELFF. The CDR3 nucleotides read TGTGCCAGCAGGTCTCCGGGACGCAACACCGGGGAGCTGTTTTTT.